These 28 T cell receptor beta chains were all obtained from the same sample, sequenced in a study of shared clonotypes between healthy human individuals. Here immunoSEQ multiplex PCR was the method, and the copy in TCRdb shows in-frame clones only, minus some. Of approximately 2.5 million clones listed, approximately 92% were seen once; the top ten hold about 0.13%. Input material: naive CD4+ T cells sorted from blood. The subset was: CD45RA+ positively selected. The receptor set was obtained from a man aged 18 to 30 in good health.

The V and J genes are TRBV6-5 and TRBJ1-4; 10 bases are shared with TRBD1. J was trimmed by 7 bases and V by 8 bases; bases with no gene match: 7. The CDR3 loop spans 14 amino acids. From germline, CDR1 is MNHEY and CDR2 SVGAGI. This CDR3 reads CASGAGTGVEKLFF. The CDR3 DNA is TGTGCCAGCGGCGCCGGGACAGGGGTTGAAAAACTGTTTTTT.

V usage is TRBV6-6 and J usage is TRBJ1-4; D is unresolved. CDR1 and CDR2 (germline): MNHNY, SVGAGI (reference sequence). There are 15 residues in the CDR3. Trimming took 6 bases from V and 8 from J, leaving 19 bases between them. The CDR3 here is CASRGSSGYKEKLFF. The DNA of the CDR3 is TGTGCCAGCAGGGGATCCTCGGGGTATAAGGAAAAACTGTTTTTT.

The rearrangement joins TRBV10-2 to TRBJ1-1; TRBD1 agrees at 7 bases. V was pared by 6 bases and J by 1 base, with 5 bases of the junction left unmatched. CDR1 and CDR2 (germline): WSHSY, SAAADI. The CDR3 runs to 14 residues. CDR3 loop: CASRRDSTNTEAFF. CDR3 sequence (DNA): TGCGCCAGCAGGAGGGACAGTACGAACACTGAAGCTTTCTTT.

CDR3 sequence: CASSVGGGHPDTQYF. The DNA for the CDR3 is TGTGCCAGCAGCGTTGGTGGAGGTCACCCAGATACGCAGTATTTT. The chain has TRBV9 and TRBJ2-3; tentative D call: TRBD2 (5 bases). Trimming took off 2 bases at V and 4 bases at J, with 14 bases between the two ends. There are 15 residues in the CDR3. Germline CDR1 SGDLS, CDR2 YYNGEE.

To note about this clone: This specimen includes other DNA sequences encoding the same CDR3. The V and J genes are TRBV5-1 and TRBJ2-2, with D maybe TRBD1 (6 bases). The CDR3 sequence is 14 residues long. Per germline, CDR1 SGHRS and CDR2 YFSETQ. Trimming took off 2 bases at V and 4 bases at J, with 9 bases between the two ends. The CDR3 DNA reads TGCGCCAGCAGCTTACAGGGTGGCACCGGGGAGCTGTTTTTT. It encodes CASSLQGGTGELFF.

The chain joins TRBV5-4 to TRBJ2-1; no definite D call. In germline, CDR1 is SGHNT, CDR2 YYREEE (reference sequence). The CDR3 covers 14 residues. Trimming took 6 bases from V and 8 from J, leaving 18 bases between them. Written as DNA, the CDR3 is TGTGCCAGCATCTCCTCTCAAGAGAGCCATGAGCAGTTCTTC. Its protein is CASISSQESHEQFF.

This clone was found a few times. The rearrangement joins TRBV28 to TRBJ1-2, with a tentative D call TRBD1 (5 bases). CDR3 length equals 15 residues. Trimming pared 6 bases from V and 5 bases from J, leaving 19 bases between. Germline CDR1 reads MDHEN; CDR2 reads SYDVKM. This CDR3 reads CASRRPGPGLYGYTF. Here the CDR3 DNA reads TGTGCCAGCAGGCGCCCGGGACCGGGGTTGTATGGCTACACCTTC.

CDR3 DNA sequence: TGTGCCAGCAGTTTAAGACAGGGGTATAACTATGGCTACACCTTC. This codes for CASSLRQGYNYGYTF. J is TRBJ1-2 and V is TRBV27; 8 bases agree with TRBD1. J was trimmed by 1 base and V by 2 bases; bases with no gene match: 3. Germline assignment: CDR1 MNHEY and CDR2 SMNVEV (reference sequence). CDR3 length: 15 residues.

Regarding this clone: Other DNA sequences in this sample translate to the same CDR3. The rearrangement uses TRBV7-2 and TRBJ2-1; TRBD2 matches 8 bases. Germline V lookup: CDR1 SGHTA, CDR2 FQGNSA. This CDR3 region has 15 residues. V lost 1 base to trimming and J lost 5 bases; unmatched junction nucleotides: 4. The CDR3 region has the DNA TGTGCCAGCAGCTTAGTGGCGGGAGGCGACAATGAGCAGTTCTTC. Residues: CASSLVAGGDNEQFF.

This sequence joins TRBV9 and TRBJ2-1; D is perhaps TRBD2 (6 bases). V was trimmed by 2 bases and J by 6 bases, leaving 15 bases between them. Germline assignment: CDR1 SGDLS and CDR2 YYNGEE. CDR3 length: 15 amino acids. CDR3 in amino acids: CASSVSGTYPNEQFF. The CDR3 nucleotides are TGTGCCAGCAGCGTCTCCGGGACTTATCCCAATGAGCAGTTCTTC.

The chain employs TRBV20-1 and TRBJ2-7; possibly TRBD1 for D (6 bases). The CDR3 is made up of 11 amino acids. Per germline, CDR1 DFQATT and CDR2 SNEGSKA (reference sequence). V gave up 7 bases and J gave up 4 bases, with 11 bases separating them. The CDR3 sequence is CSVSRGYEQYF. In nucleotides, the CDR3 is TGCAGTGTTTCGAGGGGGTACGAGCAGTACTTC.

The chain has TRBV5-4 and TRBJ1-1; 7 positions match TRBD1. The CDR3 loop spans 12 amino acids. With 6 bases clipped from V and 5 bases from J, the junction kept 4 bases outside the gene matches. Germline V gene sequence: CDR1 SGHNT, CDR2 YYREEE (reference sequence). This CDR3 reads CASTSQGTEAFF. Written as DNA, the CDR3 is TGTGCCAGCACCTCACAGGGGACTGAAGCTTTCTTT.

The rearrangement links TRBV6-5 to TRBJ2-7; the D is unclear. The CDR3 runs 14 residues. V was trimmed by 0 bases and J by 5 bases, leaving 11 bases between them. Germline assignment: CDR1 MNHEY and CDR2 SVGAGI. The CDR3 region is CASSYSLAGDEQYF. CDR3 DNA: TGTGCCAGCAGTTACTCACTGGCAGGCGACGAGCAGTACTTC.

In regard to this clone: The same CDR3 arises from other DNA sequences in this sample as well. V gene TRBV18 combines with J gene TRBJ1-3; D is ambiguous. V was trimmed by 6 bases and J by 0 bases, leaving 6 bases between them. CDR1 and CDR2 from the germline V gene are KGHSH and LQKENI. The CDR3 spans 13 residues. The CDR3 sequence is CASSPGSGNTIYF. The CDR3 DNA reads as TGTGCCAGCTCGCCTGGCTCTGGAAACACCATATATTTT. Full variable domain (rest looked up from reference TRBV18 and TRBJ1-3): NAGVMQNPRHLVRRRGQEARLRCSPMKGHSHVYWYRQLPEEGLKFMVYLQKENIIDESGMPKERFSAEFPKEGPSILRIQQVVRGDSAAYFCASSPGSGNTIYFGEGSWLTVV.

The J gene is TRBJ1-2, the V gene TRBV25-1; weak D call: TRBD1 (5 bases). CDR3 length: 15 residues. V gave up 2 bases and J gave up 8 bases, with 18 bases separating them. Germline values: CDR1 MGHDK, CDR2 SYGVNS. CDR3 sequence reads: CASSESGAGRRGYTF. In DNA, the CDR3 is TGTGCCAGCAGTGAAAGCGGGGCAGGGCGAAGGGGCTACACCTTC.

V usage is TRBV11-2 and J usage is TRBJ1-5; no clear D gene. The ends were cut back, 2 bases at V and 5 bases at J, with 7 bases in the middle. The CDR3 is 13 amino acids. Germline V gives CDR1 SGHAT, CDR2 FQNNGV. CDR3 protein: CASSLTRDQPQHF. In DNA form, the CDR3 reads TGTGCCAGCAGCTTAACCCGGGATCAGCCCCAGCATTTT. The whole variable domain, remainder taken from reference TRBV11-2 and TRBJ1-5, is EAGVAQSPRYKIIEKRQSVAFWCNPISGHATLYWYQQILGQGPKLLIQFQNNGVVDDSQLPKDRFSAERLKGVDSTLKIQPAKLEDSAVYLCASSLTRDQPQHFGDGTRLSIL.

The gene calls are TRBV19 and TRBJ2-3; 10 bases match TRBD2. CDR1 is LNHDA and CDR2 is SQIVND in the germline V gene (reference sequence). The CDR3 sequence is 18 residues long. The trim removed 3 bases at V and 0 bases at J, leaving 9 bases unmatched. This CDR3 reads CASSMLSSGSASTDTQYF. CDR3 sequence (DNA): TGTGCCAGTAGTATGCTGTCTAGCGGGAGCGCAAGCACAGATACGCAGTATTTT.

Notes on this clone: Different DNA sequences within this sample yield the same CDR3. The chain couples TRBV19 to TRBJ2-1; TRBD2 might be the D (5 bases). The V gene's germline CDR1 is LNHDA and CDR2 SQIVND (reference sequence). There are 16 residues in the CDR3. The V end lost 3 bases, the J end lost 0 bases, and 12 bases lay between the germline ends. CDR3 nucleotide sequence: TGTGCCAGTAGTATCCAAGCTGGGAGCTCCTACAATGAGCAGTTCTTC. Its protein product is CASSIQAGSSYNEQFF.

The chain employs TRBV6-1 and TRBJ1-2; a possible D gene is TRBD1 (5 bases). Germline assignment: CDR1 MNHNS and CDR2 SASEGT. This CDR3 is built from 12 residues. The ends were cut back, 5 bases at V and 7 bases at J, with 11 bases in the middle. CDR3 amino acids: CASSPGTFGYTF. The CDR3 nucleotides read TGTGCCAGCAGTCCCGGGACCTTTGGCTACACCTTC.

V gene TRBV5-1 combines with J gene TRBJ2-2, with D perhaps TRBD1 (5 bases). There are 14 residues in the CDR3. V dropped 0 bases and J dropped 5 bases, with 8 bases sitting between them. Germline loops: CDR1 SGHRS, CDR2 YFSETQ. The CDR3 loop reads CASSLEAGTGELFF. For the CDR3, the DNA is TGCGCCAGCAGCTTGGAGGCAGGGACCGGGGAGCTGTTTTTT.

V is TRBV12-2 and J is TRBJ2-3; the table's D call of TRBD1 was not tested on the DNA. TRBV12-2 is a pseudogene segment. This CDR3 has 18 residues. The CDR3 is CASQGGTGRSGRADTQYF. The DNA for the CDR3 is TGTGCAAGTCAAGGGGGGACAGGGCGTTCTGGGAGGGCAGATACGCAGTATTTT.

The chain employs TRBV21-1 and TRBJ2-1; TRBD2 was called by the table and not checked on the DNA. TRBV21-1 is labeled a pseudogene. This CDR3 is 16 amino acids long. The CDR3 sequence is CASTNIGRDWWDEQFF. For the CDR3, the DNA is TGTGCCAGCACCAATATTGGCCGGGACTGGTGGGATGAGCAGTTCTTC.

This clone was counted a single time. The chain carries TRBV6-5 and TRBJ1-3, with D unresolved. The V gene's germline CDR1 is MNHEY and CDR2 SVGAGI. The V end was cut by 4 bases, the J end by 0 bases, with 13 bases between. The CDR3 loop spans 16 amino acids. CDR3 protein: CASSSFSGVSGNTIYF. Here the CDR3 DNA reads TGTGCCAGCAGTTCCTTTTCAGGAGTCTCTGGAAACACCATATATTTT.

V gene TRBV20-1 combines with J gene TRBJ2-4; no reliable D call. The CDR3 covers 11 residues. Trimming removed 4 bases at V and 4 bases at J, with 5 bases between. Germline CDR1 and CDR2: DFQATT and SNEGSKA (reference sequence). The chain's CDR3 is CSAIRKNIQYF. CDR3 sequence (DNA): TGCAGTGCTATAAGGAAAAACATTCAGTACTTC.

Only a few counts were recorded for this clone. The chain joins TRBV30 to TRBJ1-1; D is unclear. V dropped 3 bases and J dropped 6 bases, with 17 bases sitting between them. This CDR3 is built from 14 residues. The V gene's germline CDR1 is GTSNPN and CDR2 SVGIG (reference sequence). Here the CDR3 reads CAWRRGGVPAEAFF. The CDR3 nucleotides read TGTGCCTGGAGGCGAGGTGGGGTTCCCGCTGAAGCTTTCTTT.

This clone was picked up one time. V and J are TRBV5-1 and TRBJ2-7; either TRBD1 or TRBD2 may fit D (6 bases each). Per the germline V gene, CDR1 is SGHRS and CDR2 is YFSETQ. V lost 4 bases, J lost 5 bases, and 16 bases lay in between. The CDR3 runs to 14 residues. CDR3: CASSPGGQTDEQYF. The CDR3 region has the DNA TGCGCCAGCAGCCCCGGGGGCCAGACGGACGAGCAGTACTTC.

V and J are TRBV10-3 and TRBJ1-4; D perhaps matches TRBD1 (5 bases). The CDR3 runs to 13 residues. V was cut by 8 bases and J by 2 bases, with 9 bases left in between. Per the germline V gene, CDR1 is ENHRY and CDR2 is SYGVKD. Here the CDR3 DNA reads TGTGCCATCGGCCGGGGGACTAATGAAAAACTGTTTTTT. Its protein product is CAIGRGTNEKLFF.

This clone was picked up one time. The chain carries TRBV15 and TRBJ2-5; perhaps TRBD2 as D (6 bases). There are 14 residues in the CDR3. The V end was cut by 5 bases, the J end by 3 bases, with 13 bases between. Germline V lookup: CDR1 LNHNV, CDR2 YYDKDF (reference sequence). The CDR3 loop is CATSPAGIEETQYF. CDR3 coding DNA: TGTGCCACCAGCCCAGCGGGTATTGAAGAGACCCAGTACTTC.